These 16 T cell receptor beta chains originate from one sample sequenced in a study of T cells in Graves' hyperthyroidism and ophthalmopathy. Using RNA transcripts as the source, TCR beta CDR3 regions were amplified. The primer set for the first-round RT-PCR of the TCR CDR3 was HTBI. TCRdb fed the multiplex PCR reads into MiXCR, producing one record per CDR3 protein. Altogether under 400,000 distinct CDR3 sequences are present, roughly 15% being singletons, with the ten largest covering around 34%. Input material: blood. The receptor source for this set is a man aged 25 to 45 with Graves' hyperthyroidism.

This clonotype has ten or more counts. The V call is TRBV20-1, the J call TRBJ1-1; D remains ambiguous. The V end was cut by 0 bases, the J end by 1 base, with 12 bases between. CDR1 and CDR2 (germline): DFQATT, SNEGSKA (reference sequence). The CDR3 sequence is 15 residues long. The CDR3 DNA follows: TGCAGTGCTAGAGATTATCGGCGACGGAACACTGAAGCTTTCTTT. This gives the protein CSARDYRRRNTEAFF.

This clonotype came up many times. The J gene is TRBJ2-5, the V gene TRBV7-8; TRBD2 aligns across 8 bases. This CDR3 has 17 amino acids. CDR1 SGHVS and CDR2 FQNEAQ come from the germline V gene. V shed 5 bases, J shed 1 base, and the junction held 12 bases outside the gene matches. The CDR3 DNA is TGTGCCAGCAGCCCGGACCGGGCGGGAGGCCTCCAAGAGACCCAGTACTTC. Encoded protein: CASSPDRAGGLQETQYF.

The genes are TRBV29-1 and TRBJ2-5; no clear D. Germline V gene lookup returns CDR1 SQVTM and CDR2 ANQGSEA. The CDR3 is 13 amino acids. Trimming removed 4 bases at V and 1 base at J, with 10 bases between. The CDR3 sequence: CSVGEFLQETQYF. In nucleotides, the CDR3 is TGCAGCGTTGGCGAATTCCTCCAAGAGACCCAGTACTTC.

This clonotype was recorded many times. The chain carries TRBV27 and TRBJ2-7, with D tentatively TRBD1 (5 bases). Germline CDR1 MNHEY, CDR2 SMNVEV (reference sequence). The V end was cut by 2 bases, the J end by 6 bases, with 11 bases between. The CDR3 runs to 13 residues. CDR3 nucleotide sequence: TGTGCCAGCAGTTTACAGGGTAGTGGCGAGCAGTACTTC. Amino acids: CASSLQGSGEQYF.

This clonotype was seen a handful of times. This sequence joins TRBV15 and TRBJ2-1; the D is unclear. Trimming pared 3 bases from V and 4 bases from J, leaving 4 bases between. The length of the CDR3 is 12 residues. The germline V gene encodes CDR1 LNHNV and CDR2 YYDKDF (reference sequence). The CDR3 nucleotides read TGTGCCACCAGCAGGGTTTACAATGAGCAGTTCTTC. Translating it yields CATSRVYNEQFF.

This clonotype came up many times. The chain combines TRBV3-1 with TRBJ2-7; D call uncertain. CDR1 is LGHDT and CDR2 is YNNKEL in the germline V gene (reference sequence). The CDR3 contains 15 residues. With 6 bases removed from V and 0 bases from J, the gap between germline ends came to 15 bases. In nucleotides, the CDR3 is TGTGCCAGCAGTGCTACCGAGACGGTCTCCTACGAGCAGTACTTC. Encoded protein: CASSATETVSYEQYF.

This clonotype was counted at least ten times. This chain uses TRBV12-3 or TRBV12-4 with TRBJ1-3; D ambiguous. This CDR3 region has 16 residues. V lost 3 bases to trimming and J lost 0 bases, with 12 bases between them. The CDR3 DNA is TGTGCCAGCAGTTTCGAGGAAGTCTTCTCTGGAAACACCATATATTTT. Amino acids: CASSFEEVFSGNTIYF.

This chain uses TRBV5-1 with TRBJ1-3; D not resolved. The germline V and J ends were trimmed by 2 bases and 4 bases, with 10 bases remaining between them. The CDR3 loop spans 14 amino acids. Germline values: CDR1 SGHRS, CDR2 YFSETQ. CDR3 residues: CASSFGGTGNTIYF. The DNA of the CDR3 is TGCGCCAGCAGCTTTGGTGGAACCGGAAACACCATATATTTT.

This clonotype has just a few counts. V is TRBV6-1 and J is TRBJ1-2, with a tentative D call TRBD1 (6 bases). Germline assignment: CDR1 MNHNS and CDR2 SASEGT. V was pared by 0 bases and J by 8 bases, with 16 bases between. There are 15 residues in the CDR3. CDR3 in DNA: TGTGCCAGCAGTGAAGCGCGGATAACAGGGCCAGGCTACACCTTC. This codes for CASSEARITGPGYTF.

This clonotype was detected many times. The chain links TRBV20-1 to TRBJ2-5; no clear D gene. CDR1 DFQATT and CDR2 SNEGSKA come from the germline V gene (reference sequence). CDR3 length: 13 residues. V lost 3 bases and J 2 bases, leaving 10 bases between the germline ends. CDR3 sequence: CSARVPPQETQYF. CDR3 DNA: TGCAGTGCTAGGGTCCCCCCGCAAGAGACCCAGTACTTC.

This clonotype was detected many times. This chain joins TRBV11-2 and TRBJ2-5; no reliable D call. Per germline, CDR1 SGHAT and CDR2 FQNNGV. The CDR3 is made up of 15 amino acids. V was clipped by 1 base and J by 3 bases, with 12 bases between them. The CDR3 DNA sequence: TGTGCCAGCAGCTTAGGGGATTGGGCTGAAGAGACCCAGTACTTC. Protein product: CASSLGDWAEETQYF. Using reference TRBV11-2 and TRBJ2-5 for the parts outside the CDR3, the full variable domain is EAGVAQSPRYKIIEKRQSVAFWCNPISGHATLYWYQQILGQGPKLLIQFQNNGVVDDSQLPKDRFSAERLKGVDSTLKIQPAKLEDSAVYLCASSLGDWAEETQYFGPGTRLLVL.

With respect to this clonotype: A read error may be the cause here, since a much bigger clone is one base away. This chain connects TRBV20-1 to TRBJ1-1; possibly TRBD1 for D (6 bases). This CDR3 contains 16 residues. Germline V gives CDR1 DFQATT, CDR2 SNEGSKA (reference sequence). CDR3: CSARGPRGAGGTEACF. The CDR3 DNA follows: TGCAGTGCTAGAGGGCCTCGTGGGGCCGGGGGCACTGAAGCTTGCTTT.

This clonotype was seen at least ten times. The chain is built from TRBV18 and TRBJ1-2; D is unclear. This CDR3 is 14 amino acids long. Germline V lookup: CDR1 KGHSH, CDR2 LQKENI. The ends were cut back, 3 bases at V and 0 bases at J, with 8 bases in the middle. CDR3 loop: CASSPVGANYGYTF. CDR3 in DNA: TGTGCCAGCTCACCTGTCGGCGCTAACTATGGCTACACCTTC.

This clonotype was observed at least ten times. This sequence joins TRBV7-9 and TRBJ1-1; perhaps TRBD1 as D (5 bases). CDR1 SEHNR and CDR2 FQNEAQ come from the germline V gene (reference sequence). CDR3 size: 12 residues. Trimming stripped 3 bases from V and 6 bases from J, with 8 bases between. The chain's CDR3 is CASSLGVSEAFF. CDR3 DNA: TGTGCCAGCAGCTTGGGGGTTTCTGAAGCTTTCTTT.

The CDR3 DNA reads TGTGCCAGCGCACGACAGGGAGACGGTGGAAACACCATATATTTT. Protein: CASARQGDGGNTIYF. This chain joins TRBV6-1 and TRBJ1-3; 7 bases fit TRBD1. The CDR3 is made up of 15 amino acids. V lost 8 bases to trimming and J lost 3 bases; unmatched junction nucleotides: 10. Germline V gene sequence: CDR1 MNHNS, CDR2 SASEGT.

This clonotype was detected a few times. The V gene is TRBV6-5, the J gene TRBJ2-3; D tentatively reads TRBD1 or TRBD2 (5 bases each). The CDR3 length is 15 residues. The V gene lost 2 bases and the J gene lost 10 bases, with 19 bases spanning the gap. CDR1 is MNHEY and CDR2 is SVGAGI in the germline V gene. The CDR3 reads CASSYQPRGRAPQYF. Written as DNA, the CDR3 is TGTGCCAGCAGTTACCAACCCCGGGGCCGCGCGCCGCAGTATTTT.